Each of the 5 T cell receptor beta chains below was sequenced from the same sample in a study of shared clonotypes between healthy human individuals. Libraries were prepared by immunoSEQ multiplex PCR; TCRdb keeps only in-frame clonotypes and omits some of them. The sample has 2.3 million or so clones, 90% to 95% seen once. The sequencing input was naive CD4+ T cells from PBMCs. Subset given: CD45RA+ positively selected. All receptors derive from a man between 18 and 29 years old in good health. Some clones in this sample may be carry-over from other donors' samples.

The genes are TRBV9 and TRBJ1-2; 12 nucleotides agree with TRBD1. The V and J ends lost 3 bases and 7 bases, in that order; junction bases with no gene match: 7. The germline V gene has CDR1 SGDLS and CDR2 YYNGEE. This CDR3 contains 15 residues. The CDR3 DNA reads as TGTGCCAGCAGCGGTCTGGGACAGGGGGCTTCTGGCTACACCTTC. This gives the protein CASSGLGQGASGYTF. Supplemented by reference TRBV9 and TRBJ1-2, the full variable domain reads DSGVTQTPKHLITATGQRVTLRCSPRSGDLSVYWYQQSLDQGLQFLIQYYNGEERAKGNILERFSAQQFPDLHSELNLSSLELGDSALYFCASSGLGQGASGYTFGSGTRLTVV.

V is TRBV19 and J is TRBJ1-2; no clear D gene. The CDR3 is made up of 13 amino acids. Germline V gene lookup returns CDR1 LNHDA and CDR2 SQIVND (reference sequence). Between the trimmed V and J ends, which lost 3 bases and 3 bases, there was a span of 8 bases. The DNA for the CDR3 is TGTGCCAGTAGTATCAGGAATGACTATGGCTACACCTTC. It yields the protein CASSIRNDYGYTF.

The rearrangement uses TRBV6-6 and TRBJ1-1; a weak D match, TRBD1 (5 bases). Germline V gene sequence: CDR1 MNHNY, CDR2 SVGAGI (reference sequence). Between the trimmed V and J ends, which lost 2 bases and 3 bases, there was a span of 16 bases. CDR3 size: 16 residues. The CDR3 region is CASSYLTPGGDTEAFF. The DNA of the CDR3 is TGTGCCAGCAGTTACCTTACCCCGGGGGGGGACACTGAAGCTTTCTTT.

The V and J genes are TRBV7-2 and TRBJ1-2, with a possible D match to TRBD1 (6 bases). The germline CDR1 and CDR2 sequences are SGHTA and FQGNSA. Deletions cut 5 bases from V and 6 bases from J, with 16 bases between. The CDR3 is 14 residues long. The CDR3 here is CASSPGVGFNGYTF. As DNA, the CDR3 is TGTGCCAGCAGCCCAGGGGTAGGGTTTAATGGCTACACCTTC.

The chain combines TRBV9 with TRBJ1-1; 7 nucleotides align to TRBD1. With V trimmed by 4 bases and J by 1 base, 7 bases remained unmatched. In germline, CDR1 is SGDLS, CDR2 YYNGEE. This CDR3 has 15 amino acids. CDR3 in DNA: TGTGCCAGCAGCCCCCAGGGGGTGGGGAACACTGAAGCTTTCTTT. It codes for CASSPQGVGNTEAFF. Using reference TRBV9 and TRBJ1-1 for the parts outside the CDR3, the full variable domain is DSGVTQTPKHLITATGQRVTLRCSPRSGDLSVYWYQQSLDQGLQFLIQYYNGEERAKGNILERFSAQQFPDLHSELNLSSLELGDSALYFCASSPQGVGNTEAFFGQGTRLTVV.